The present T cell receptor (beta chain) was sequenced within a study of identical twins. One entry per CDR3 protein, called by TCRdb with MiXCR from the 5' RACE reads. The repertoire holds 350,000 or so distinct CDR3 sequences, with about 9% as singletons. All donors were healthy, and all were Caucasian. Specimen: naive T cells sorted from blood. The TCR comes from a woman aged 45-60 years in good health.

CDR3 DNA: TGCAGCCCCCGGGACTCCCGCACAGATACGCAGTATTTT. Protein: CSPRDSRTDTQYF. The V gene is TRBV29-1, the J gene TRBJ2-3; a possible D gene is TRBD2 (6 bases). The germline V and J ends were trimmed by 8 bases and 1 base, with 13 bases remaining between them. The germline V gene has CDR1 SQVTM and CDR2 ANQGSEA. The CDR3 is 13 amino acids.